One sample yielded the 29 T cell receptor beta chains listed below, sequenced in a study of cytomegalovirus exposure and HLA in healthy donors (dated by TCRdb to the late 2010s). Library method: the immunoSEQ multiplex PCR assay. The multiplex PCR relied on a mix of 60 forward primers for TCR Vbeta segments and 13 reverse primers for TCR Jbeta segments. TCRdb took over this immuneACCESS table, retaining in-frame rearrangements with V and J assigned. Such tables are incomplete; in checked studies, under half of the missing clones stem from an unresolved V gene, and the remainder is unexplained. Within this sample are tens of thousands of clones, with 72% of them counted one time only. The ten largest make up 12% of the sample. Material for sequencing was PBMCs. The receptors originated from a middle-aged woman in good health and CMV-seropositive.

V and J are TRBV9 and TRBJ2-1, with 9 bases identical to TRBD2. CDR1 is SGDLS and CDR2 is YYNGEE in the germline V gene. The junction had 3 bases not matched to a gene; V was cut back by 0 bases and J by 5 bases. CDR3 length equals 15 residues. The CDR3 sequence is CASSVVSSGDNEQFF. The CDR3 coding sequence is TGTGCCAGCAGCGTAGTCTCTAGCGGGGACAATGAGCAGTTCTTC.

The J gene is TRBJ1-1, the V gene TRBV11-3; D unresolved. The V end lost 3 bases, the J end lost 5 bases, and 4 bases lay between the germline ends. CDR3 length: 11 amino acids. The germline V gene has CDR1 SGHNT and CDR2 YENEEA. CDR3: CASSFRTEAFF. The CDR3 nucleotides read TGTGCCAGCAGCTTTCGTACTGAAGCTTTCTTT.

This clone was recorded once. The chain recombines TRBV5-6 with TRBJ2-5, with D possibly TRBD2 on 5 matching bases. The length of the CDR3 is 14 residues. The germline V and J ends were trimmed by 3 bases and 4 bases, with 13 bases remaining between them. The germline CDR1 and CDR2 sequences are SGHDT and YYEEEE. The CDR3 region is CASSSVAGLETQYF. CDR3 coding DNA: TGTGCCAGCAGCTCGGTGGCGGGCCTAGAGACCCAGTACTTC. Full variable domain (outside the CDR3, taken from reference TRBV5-6 and TRBJ2-5): DAGVTQSPTHLIKTRGQQVTLRCSPKSGHDTVSWYQQALGQGPQFIFQYYEEEERQRGNFPDRFSGHQFPNYSSELNVNALLLGDSALYLCASSSVAGLETQYFGPGTRLLVL.

This chain uses TRBV5-1 with TRBJ2-1, with 9 bases matching TRBD1. Germline V lookup: CDR1 SGHRS, CDR2 YFSETQ. The CDR3 consists of 16 residues. V dropped 4 bases and J dropped 6; count of bases not matched to a gene: 11. CDR3 nucleotides: TGCGCCAGCAGCCAGGGAGGGACAGGGACGGGCAATGAGCAGTTCTTC. It yields the protein CASSQGGTGTGNEQFF.

CDR3 DNA: TGCAGCGTTGGCGGGACCCTTGGTTCCGAGCAGTACTTC. Its translation: CSVGGTLGSEQYF. The J gene is TRBJ2-7, the V gene TRBV29-1; a weak D match, TRBD2 (6 bases). This CDR3 is built from 13 residues. CDR1 and CDR2 from the germline V gene are SQVTM and ANQGSEA. The V end lost 4 bases, the J end lost 6 bases, and 16 bases lay between the germline ends.

Comment on this clone: One junction end disagrees with the germline gene, perhaps due to a read error. This chain connects TRBV13 to TRBJ1-1, with D perhaps TRBD1 (6 bases). The CDR3 is 11 residues long. The V gene's germline CDR1 is PRHDT and CDR2 FYEKMQ (reference sequence). The CDR3 nucleotides are TGTGCCAGCAGCCGGGACACAGAAGCTTTCTTT. Encoded protein: CASSRDTEAFF.

This chain joins TRBV14 and TRBJ2-2, with D uncertain. The V gene lost 5 bases and the J gene lost 8 bases, with 9 bases spanning the gap. CDR1 SGHDN and CDR2 FVKESK come from the germline V gene. CDR3 size: 12 residues. The CDR3 nucleotides are TGTGCCAGCAGCACAGTGACAGGGGAGCTGTTTTTT. Translating gives CASSTVTGELFF. The variable domain in full, completed from reference TRBV14 and TRBJ2-2, reads EAGVTQFPSHSVIEKGQTVTLRCDPISGHDNLYWYRRVMGKEIKFLLHFVKESKQDESGMPNNRFLAERTGGTYSTLKVQPAELEDSGVYFCASSTVTGELFFGEGSRLTVL.

This sequence joins TRBV2 and TRBJ1-2; 11 nucleotides align to TRBD1. This CDR3 region has 13 residues. Losses at the gene ends were 6 bases for V and 6 bases for J; bases not matched to a gene: 3. Per germline, CDR1 SNHLY and CDR2 FYNNEI. CDR3 residues: CASSGTGGDGYTF. The DNA of the CDR3 is TGTGCCAGCAGCGGGACAGGGGGAGATGGCTACACCTTC.

This rearrangement joins TRBV30 to TRBJ2-1; 10 positions match TRBD2. The germline V gene encodes CDR1 GTSNPN and CDR2 SVGIG (reference sequence). This CDR3 has 14 residues. V lost 8 bases, J lost 5 bases, and 9 bases stayed unmatched. The CDR3 DNA reads TGTGCCGGACAGCGGGGGGGCGAAGACAATGAGCAGTTCTTC. It encodes CAGQRGGEDNEQFF.

This chain uses TRBV7-9 with TRBJ2-3; D may be TRBD2 (6 bases). V lost 5 bases to trimming and J lost 5 bases, with 8 bases between them. The germline V gene encodes CDR1 SEHNR and CDR2 FQNEAQ (reference sequence). This CDR3 is built from 12 residues. The CDR3 is CASSRLEDTQYF. The CDR3 DNA reads TGTGCCAGCAGCCGACTAGAAGATACGCAGTATTTT. Full variable domain (outside the CDR3, taken from reference TRBV7-9 and TRBJ2-3): DTGVSQNPRHKITKRGQNVTFRCDPISEHNRLYWYRQTLGQGPEFLTYFQNEAQLEKSRLLSDRFSAERPKGSFSTLEIQRTEQGDSAMYLCASSRLEDTQYFGPGTRLTVL.

V and J are TRBV5-4 and TRBJ2-3; 9 bases are a match to TRBD1. Per germline, CDR1 SGHNT and CDR2 YYREEE (reference sequence). Trimming at V came to 2 bases and at J to 3 bases, leaving 4 bases not matched to a gene. The CDR3 is made up of 15 amino acids. The CDR3 sequence: CASSLQGAGTDTQYF. CDR3 sequence (DNA): TGTGCCAGCAGCTTACAGGGGGCAGGGACAGATACGCAGTATTTT.

This clone was recorded once. This sequence joins TRBV7-3 and TRBJ1-2, with TRBD1 as a possible D gene (5 bases). Germline values: CDR1 SGHTA, CDR2 FQGTGA. The CDR3 loop spans 15 amino acids. Trimming took off 5 bases at V and 8 bases at J, with 21 bases between the two ends. CDR3 residues: CASSAWGGTPRGYTF. Written as DNA, the CDR3 is TGTGCCAGCAGCGCCTGGGGGGGGACTCCGAGGGGCTACACCTTC. Full variable domain (rest looked up from reference TRBV7-3 and TRBJ1-2): GAGVSQTPSNKVTEKGKYVELRCDPISGHTALYWYRQSLGQGPEFLIYFQGTGAADDSGLPNDRFFAVRPEGSVSTLKIQRTERGDSAVYLCASSAWGGTPRGYTFGSGTRLTVV.

The rearrangement uses TRBV10-2 and TRBJ2-7, with D perhaps TRBD1 (5 bases). Looked up from germline, CDR1 is WSHSY and CDR2 is SAAADI. Trimming stripped 6 bases from V and 3 bases from J, with 9 bases between. This CDR3 has 12 residues. CDR3 sequence (DNA): TGCGCCAGCAGGGACAAGGACTACGAGCAGTACTTC. Its translation: CASRDKDYEQYF.

The sample holds one count of this clone. The chain links TRBV6-1 to TRBJ1-6, with 10 bases lining up with TRBD1. This CDR3 region has 14 residues. V shed 5 bases, J shed 10 bases, and the junction held 5 bases outside the gene matches. Germline CDR1 and CDR2: MNHNS and SASEGT. The CDR3 coding sequence is TGTGCCAGCAGTTTAAGGACAGGGGGATCACCCCTCCACTTT. Translation gives CASSLRTGGSPLHF.

This clone was found a few times. The genes are TRBV5-1 and TRBJ2-3, with TRBD2 matching 11 bases. After removal of 0 bases from V and 6 bases from J, the junction contained 9 bases not matched to a gene. Per germline, CDR1 SGHRS and CDR2 YFSETQ. This CDR3 is built from 17 residues. The CDR3 reads CASSLGQTSGEGDTQYF. The CDR3 DNA sequence: TGCGCCAGCAGCTTGGGACAGACTAGCGGGGAAGGTGATACGCAGTATTTT.

This clone is a singleton in its sample. The V and J genes are TRBV15 and TRBJ1-5; possibly TRBD1 for D (5 bases). V was shortened by 5 bases and J by 2 bases, with 7 bases between the two germline ends. Per the germline V gene, CDR1 is LNHNV and CDR2 is YYDKDF (reference sequence). The CDR3 is 13 residues long. The CDR3 loop is CATSAQGNQPQHF. CDR3 coding DNA: TGTGCCACCAGCGCACAGGGCAATCAGCCCCAGCATTTT.

J is TRBJ1-1 and V is TRBV7-3; TRBD1 might be the D (5 bases). The CDR3 runs to 14 residues. From germline, CDR1 is SGHTA and CDR2 FQGTGA. Trimming stripped 5 bases from V and 11 bases from J, with 21 bases between. The CDR3 region has the DNA TGTGCCAGCAGCGTCACCCCCTCGGCAGGGCGGGCTTTCTTT. Residues: CASSVTPSAGRAFF.

This chain uses TRBV7-8 with TRBJ1-6, with TRBD1 as a possible D gene (5 bases). The germline gives CDR1 SGHVS, CDR2 FQNEAQ. The CDR3 covers 14 residues. V lost 1 base and J 14 bases, leaving 15 bases between the germline ends. The CDR3 sequence is CASSLVRGGGALHF. CDR3 in DNA: TGTGCCAGCAGCTTAGTTCGGGGCGGGGGGGCCCTCCACTTT.

V is TRBV2 and J is TRBJ2-3; weak D call: TRBD1 (5 bases). The CDR3 spans 16 residues. Trimming removed 3 bases from V and 1 base from J, with 14 bases in between. Looked up from germline, CDR1 is SNHLY and CDR2 is FYNNEI. CDR3 region: CASSDSVRGGTDTQYF. In nucleotides, the CDR3 is TGTGCCAGCAGTGATTCAGTTAGGGGCGGCACAGATACGCAGTATTTT.

In this sample, this clone turned up a few times. The V gene is TRBV6-5, the J gene TRBJ1-1, with a possible D match to TRBD1 (5 bases). V was clipped by 7 bases and J by 1 base, with 13 bases between them. From germline, CDR1 is MNHEY and CDR2 SVGAGI. The CDR3 extends over 14 amino acids. The CDR3 bases are TGTGCCAGCACAACGGGGGTTTGGAACACTGAAGCTTTCTTT. Protein: CASTTGVWNTEAFF.

The chain employs TRBV6-1 and TRBJ1-2; TRBD1 might be the D (5 bases). The germline V gene has CDR1 MNHNS and CDR2 SASEGT. Deletions cut 0 bases from V and 0 bases from J, with 11 bases between. This CDR3 is 16 amino acids long. CDR3: CASSEASGAANYGYTF. The DNA of the CDR3 is TGTGCCAGCAGTGAAGCGAGTGGGGCGGCTAACTATGGCTACACCTTC.

This clone occurred once. The DNA for the CDR3 is TGTGCCAGCAGCCAAGATGATGGGGGGGAAGCTTTCTTT. This gives the protein CASSQDDGGEAFF. J is TRBJ1-1 and V is TRBV4-2; maybe TRBD1 (5 bases). CDR1 is LGHNA and CDR2 is YNFKEQ in the germline V gene. This CDR3 contains 13 residues. V was shortened by 0 bases and J by 8 bases, with 10 bases between the two germline ends.

This chain uses TRBV5-1 with TRBJ1-4; 8 nucleotides match TRBD1. Germline CDR1 SGHRS, CDR2 YFSETQ. The junction had 5 bases not matched to a gene; V was cut back by 2 bases and J by 8 bases. The CDR3 length is 14 residues. The CDR3 spells CASSFRGLEEKLFF. Here the CDR3 DNA reads TGCGCCAGCAGCTTCAGGGGGCTGGAGGAAAAACTGTTTTTT.

This clone was detected once. The chain employs TRBV5-4 and TRBJ2-5, with TRBD1 matching over 7 bases. Germline loops: CDR1 SGHNT, CDR2 YYREEE (reference sequence). The CDR3 loop spans 15 amino acids. V was clipped by 0 bases and J by 1 base; unmatched bases: 3. CDR3 amino acids: CASSLVTGPQETQYF. In nucleotides, the CDR3 is TGTGCCAGCAGCTTGGTGACAGGGCCCCAAGAGACCCAGTACTTC. Combining the CDR3 with reference TRBV5-4 and TRBJ2-5 gives the whole variable domain ETGVTQSPTHLIKTRGQQVTLRCSSQSGHNTVSWYQQALGQGPQFIFQYYREEENGRGNFPPRFSGLQFPNYSSELNVNALELDDSALYLCASSLVTGPQETQYFGPGTRLLVL.

Only one count was recorded for this clone. The same CDR3 also results from other DNA sequences found in this sample. The chain uses TRBV9 and TRBJ1-1; D call uncertain. Trimming shortened V by 1 base and J by 4 bases, and 8 bases separated the two germline ends. The CDR3 extends over 13 amino acids. Germline lookup yields CDR1 SGDLS and CDR2 YYNGEE. The CDR3 region is CASSVSGGTEAFF. In DNA form, the CDR3 reads TGTGCCAGCAGCGTAAGTGGAGGCACTGAAGCTTTCTTT.

The V and J genes are TRBV7-3 and TRBJ2-7, with 9 bases fitting TRBD1. The CDR3 has 15 amino acids. V gave up 0 bases and J gave up 6 bases; unmatched junction bases: 6. Germline assignment: CDR1 SGHTA and CDR2 FQGTGA. The CDR3 spells CASSLTRDRVREQYF. For the CDR3, the DNA is TGTGCCAGCAGCTTAACGAGGGACAGGGTGCGCGAGCAGTACTTC.

This clone was counted a few times. The chain joins TRBV10-3 to TRBJ1-4; weak D call: TRBD1 (6 bases). Trimming took 6 bases from V and 8 from J, leaving 16 bases between them. CDR1 is ENHRY, CDR2 SYGVKD, per germline. CDR3 length: 14 amino acids. CDR3 nucleotides: TGTGCCATCAGGGAACAGGGTTCTTCGGAAAAACTGTTTTTT. Its protein is CAIREQGSSEKLFF.

This clone was picked up a small number of times. The J gene is TRBJ2-7, the V gene TRBV6-5; 9 bases map to TRBD2. The CDR3 totals 14 residues. Trimming at V came to 4 bases and at J to 0 bases, leaving 1 base not matched to a gene. CDR1 and CDR2 from the germline V gene are MNHEY and SVGAGI. CDR3: CASSLAGDSYEQYF. In DNA, the CDR3 is TGTGCCAGCAGTTTAGCGGGGGACTCCTACGAGCAGTACTTC.

The chain is built from TRBV25-1 and TRBJ1-6, with 7 nucleotides matching TRBD1. Germline CDR1 reads MGHDK; CDR2 reads SYGVNS. Trimming at V came to 5 bases and at J to 8 bases, leaving 9 bases not matched to a gene. The CDR3 covers 15 residues. The chain's CDR3 is CASSQGDSSHSPLHF. The CDR3 DNA reads TGTGCCAGCAGTCAGGGGGATTCGTCCCATTCACCCCTCCACTTT.